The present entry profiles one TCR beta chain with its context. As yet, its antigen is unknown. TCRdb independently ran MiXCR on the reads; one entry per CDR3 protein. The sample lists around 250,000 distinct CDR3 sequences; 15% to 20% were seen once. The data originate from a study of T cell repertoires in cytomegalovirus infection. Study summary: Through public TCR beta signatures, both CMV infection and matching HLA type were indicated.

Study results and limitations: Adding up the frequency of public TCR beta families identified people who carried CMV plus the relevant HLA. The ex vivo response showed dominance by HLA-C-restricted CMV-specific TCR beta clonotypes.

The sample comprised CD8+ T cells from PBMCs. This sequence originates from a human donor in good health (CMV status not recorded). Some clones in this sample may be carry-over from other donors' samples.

The DNA for the CDR3 is TGTGCCAGCAGCGCGGTCGGAGGAGAAGAGACCCAGTACTTC. This gives the protein CASSAVGGEETQYF. V and J are TRBV6-6 and TRBJ2-5, with a possible D match to TRBD2 (5 bases). This CDR3 has 14 amino acids. Deletions cut 6 bases from V and 3 bases from J, with 14 bases between. The germline V gene has CDR1 MNHNY and CDR2 SVGAGI (reference sequence).